Listed below are T cell receptor beta chains from one sample, sequenced in a study of early stage breast cancer tumors. Using immunoSEQ multiplex PCR, the repertoire was profiled, and TCRdb retains in-frame clones only, with some absent. The profile shows fewer than 90,000 clones, more than 65% of them singletons. The material sequenced was blood. These TCRs come from a person aged 55 to 75 with breast cancer. Both conserved end residues are part of each CDR3. D genes are given only for firm matches. Some rows mark clone size as missing; the rest say once, few, many or name a class of expanded clone.

d_gene: -
j_gene: TRBJ2-7
len: 12
abundance: once
v_gene: TRBV7-9
CDR3nt: TGTGCCAGCAGCTCCCCGGGCGGCGAGCAGTACTTC
CDR3aa: CASSSPGGEQYF

d_gene: -
j_gene: TRBJ1-1
len: 14
abundance: -
v_gene: TRBV2
CDR3nt: TGTGCCAGCAGTGATAGGGTGGGGAACACTGAAGCTTTCTTT
CDR3aa: CASSDRVGNTEAFF

d_gene: -
j_gene: TRBJ2-7
len: 11
abundance: -
v_gene: TRBV20-1
CDR3nt: TGCAGAAAACGTAGGGTACCAGAGCAGTACTTC
CDR3aa: CRKRRVPEQYF

d_gene: -
j_gene: TRBJ2-5
len: 11
abundance: -
v_gene: TRBV27
CDR3nt: TGTGCCAGCAGGGGCATCAAGACCCAGTACTTC
CDR3aa: CASRGIKTQYF

d_gene: -
j_gene: TRBJ2-1
len: 12
abundance: -
v_gene: TRBV11-1
CDR3nt: TGTGCCAGCAGCAACGGACCCCGAACCCAGTTCTTC
CDR3aa: CASSNGPRTQFF

d_gene: TRBD1
j_gene: TRBJ1-5
len: 11
abundance: -
v_gene: TRBV6-6
CDR3nt: TGTGCCAGCAGCCCAGGGGGTTCCCAGCATTTT
CDR3aa: CASSPGGSQHF

d_gene: -
j_gene: TRBJ1-1
len: 14
abundance: -
v_gene: TRBV4-2
CDR3nt: TGTGCCAGCAGCCAAGAGGAGATTTACACTGAAGCTTTCTTT
CDR3aa: CASSQEEIYTEAFF

d_gene: TRBD1
j_gene: TRBJ1-1
len: 14
abundance: -
v_gene: TRBV19
CDR3nt: TGTGCCAGTAGCGACACAGGGGGCTGGTCTGAAGCTTTCTTT
CDR3aa: CASSDTGGWSEAFF

d_gene: -
j_gene: TRBJ2-7
len: 14
abundance: once
v_gene: TRBV18
CDR3nt: TGTGCCAGCTCACCACAAATCAGGTCCTACGAGCAGTACTTC
CDR3aa: CASSPQIRSYEQYF

d_gene: -
j_gene: TRBJ1-3
len: 14
abundance: -
v_gene: TRBV18
CDR3nt: TGTGCCAGCTCACCAATCAGAGAAGGAAACACCATATATTTT
CDR3aa: CASSPIREGNTIYF

d_gene: TRBD2
j_gene: TRBJ2-7
len: 16
abundance: -
v_gene: TRBV5-1
CDR3nt: TGCGCCAGCAGCACTACCGGGACTAGCGGACTATACGAGCAGTACTTC
CDR3aa: CASSTTGTSGLYEQYF

d_gene: -
j_gene: TRBJ2-2
len: 14
abundance: -
v_gene: TRBV28
CDR3nt: TGTGCCACGGAGTTTCGGGGTGACACCGGGGAGCTGTTTTTT
CDR3aa: CATEFRGDTGELFF

d_gene: TRBD2
j_gene: TRBJ2-2
len: 16
abundance: -
v_gene: TRBV7-2
CDR3nt: TGTGCCAGCAGCTTAGCGGCGGGGGCGAACACCGGGGAGCTGTTTTTT
CDR3aa: CASSLAAGANTGELFF

d_gene: -
j_gene: TRBJ2-7
len: 13
abundance: -
v_gene: TRBV19
CDR3nt: TGTGCCACAGGGGCGGCCGAGGGGTACGAGCAGTACTTC
CDR3aa: CATGAAEGYEQYF

d_gene: TRBD1
j_gene: TRBJ1-6
len: 15
abundance: few
v_gene: TRBV28
CDR3nt: TGTGCCAGCAGTGGGGGGGGACAGGGGGGACTTACCCTCCACTTT
CDR3aa: CASSGGGQGGLTLHF

d_gene: -
j_gene: TRBJ1-2
len: 13
abundance: few
v_gene: TRBV2
CDR3nt: TGTGCCAGCGGGAGGAGCAGGGACTATGGCTACACCTTC
CDR3aa: CASGRSRDYGYTF

d_gene: TRBD1
j_gene: TRBJ2-1
len: 13
abundance: once
v_gene: TRBV10-2
CDR3nt: TGCGCCAGCAGGGACAGGGATTACAATGAGCAGTTCTTC
CDR3aa: CASRDRDYNEQFF

d_gene: -
j_gene: TRBJ2-7
len: 11
abundance: once
v_gene: TRBV30
CDR3nt: TGTGCCTGGACAGGGCAGTACGAGCAGTACTTC
CDR3aa: CAWTGQYEQYF

d_gene: -
j_gene: TRBJ2-2
len: 13
abundance: -
v_gene: TRBV30
CDR3nt: TGTGCCTGGAGTGTACTGGAGGCCGGGGAGCTGTTTTTT
CDR3aa: CAWSVLEAGELFF

d_gene: -
j_gene: TRBJ1-2
len: 15
abundance: -
v_gene: TRBV5-4
CDR3nt: TGTGCCAGCAGCTTGGTAGGGGGAGGACCCTATGGCTACACCTTC
CDR3aa: CASSLVGGGPYGYTF

d_gene: -
j_gene: TRBJ2-1
len: 13
abundance: -
v_gene: TRBV4-3
CDR3nt: TGCGCCAGCAGCCAAGATTACGGGAGTAAACAGTTCTTC
CDR3aa: CASSQDYGSKQFF

d_gene: -
j_gene: TRBJ1-2
len: 14
abundance: -
v_gene: TRBV25-1
CDR3nt: TGTGCCAGCAGTGAAACCGACAGAGTCTATGGCTACACCTTC
CDR3aa: CASSETDRVYGYTF

d_gene: TRBD2
j_gene: TRBJ2-2
len: 13
abundance: -
v_gene: TRBV30
CDR3nt: TGTGCCCGGACTAGCGGGGTCGCCGGGGAGCTGTTTTTT
CDR3aa: CARTSGVAGELFF

d_gene: -
j_gene: TRBJ2-7
len: 12
abundance: -
v_gene: TRBV6-1
CDR3nt: TGTGTCAGCTCTGGGCCGGACTACGAGCAGTACTTC
CDR3aa: CVSSGPDYEQYF

d_gene: TRBD1
j_gene: TRBJ1-6
len: 15
abundance: -
v_gene: TRBV25-1
CDR3nt: TGTGCCAGCAGTCTATCGGACAGGGGGAATTCACCCCTCCACTTT
CDR3aa: CASSLSDRGNSPLHF

d_gene: -
j_gene: TRBJ2-5
len: 13
abundance: once
v_gene: TRBV6-5
CDR3nt: TGTGCCAGCAGCATCCCAGGGGGGGAGACCCAGTACTTC
CDR3aa: CASSIPGGETQYF

d_gene: -
j_gene: TRBJ1-2
len: 14
abundance: few
v_gene: TRBV25-1
CDR3nt: TGTGCCAGCAGTGAGCCGGGGGTGCAGTCTGGCTACACCTTC
CDR3aa: CASSEPGVQSGYTF

d_gene: TRBD1
j_gene: TRBJ2-7
len: 15
abundance: -
v_gene: TRBV5-1
CDR3nt: TGCGCCAGCAGCTTGGTGGCAGGGGGCTCCTACGAGCAGTACTTC
CDR3aa: CASSLVAGGSYEQYF

d_gene: -
j_gene: TRBJ1-2
len: 14
abundance: -
v_gene: TRBV18
CDR3nt: TGTGCCAGCTCACTCCCGGGGAAGAGGGATGGCTACACCTTC
CDR3aa: CASSLPGKRDGYTF